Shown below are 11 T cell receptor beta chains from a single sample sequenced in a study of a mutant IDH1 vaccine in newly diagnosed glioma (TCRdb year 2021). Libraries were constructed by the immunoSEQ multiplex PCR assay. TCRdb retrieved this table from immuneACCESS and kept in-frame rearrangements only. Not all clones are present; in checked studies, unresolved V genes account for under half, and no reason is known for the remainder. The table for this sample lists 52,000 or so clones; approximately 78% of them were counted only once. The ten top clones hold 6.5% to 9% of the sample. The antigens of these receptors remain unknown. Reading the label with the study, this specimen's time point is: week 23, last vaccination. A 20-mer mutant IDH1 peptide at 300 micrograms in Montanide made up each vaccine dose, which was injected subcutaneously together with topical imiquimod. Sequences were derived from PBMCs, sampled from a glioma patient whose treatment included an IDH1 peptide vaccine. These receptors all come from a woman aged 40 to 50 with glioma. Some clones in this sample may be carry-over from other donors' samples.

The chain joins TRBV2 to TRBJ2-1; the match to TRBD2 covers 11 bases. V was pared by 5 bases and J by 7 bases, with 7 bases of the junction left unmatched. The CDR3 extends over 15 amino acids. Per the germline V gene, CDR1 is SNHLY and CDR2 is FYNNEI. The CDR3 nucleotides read TGTGCCAGCAGTCCCTTAGCGGGGGGGCTGAATGAGCAGTTCTTC. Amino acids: CASSPLAGGLNEQFF. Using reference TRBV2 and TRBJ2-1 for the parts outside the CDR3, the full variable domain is EPEVTQTPSHQVTQMGQEVILRCVPISNHLYFYWYRQILGQKVEFLVSFYNNEISEKSEIFDDQFSVERPDGSNFTLKIRSTKLEDSAMYFCASSPLAGGLNEQFFGPGTRLTVL.

CDR3 amino acids: CASSVGIPGEVNEKLFF. The CDR3 bases are TGTGCCAGCAGCGTTGGGATCCCTGGGGAGGTGAATGAAAAACTGTTTTTT. The chain recombines TRBV9 with TRBJ1-4; no clear D. CDR3 length: 17 residues. V was shortened by 2 bases and J by 5 bases, with 19 bases between the two germline ends. CDR1 and CDR2 (germline): SGDLS, YYNGEE.

The CDR3 DNA sequence: TGTGCCAGCAGCTCCCGGGGGGCGACCGGACCCGAGCAGTACTTC. As protein: CASSSRGATGPEQYF. This chain links TRBV7-8 with TRBJ2-7; D might be TRBD2 (7 bases). V dropped 4 bases and J dropped 6 bases, with 19 bases sitting between them. Germline-derived CDR1 and CDR2 are SGHVS and FQNEAQ. This CDR3 is 15 amino acids long.

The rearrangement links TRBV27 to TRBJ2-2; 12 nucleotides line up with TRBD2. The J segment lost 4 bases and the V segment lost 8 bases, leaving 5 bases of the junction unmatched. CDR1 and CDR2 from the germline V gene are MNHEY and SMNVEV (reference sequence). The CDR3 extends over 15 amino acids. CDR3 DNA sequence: TGTGCCAGCCGACTAGCGGGGGTTCCCACCGGGGAGCTGTTTTTT. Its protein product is CASRLAGVPTGELFF.

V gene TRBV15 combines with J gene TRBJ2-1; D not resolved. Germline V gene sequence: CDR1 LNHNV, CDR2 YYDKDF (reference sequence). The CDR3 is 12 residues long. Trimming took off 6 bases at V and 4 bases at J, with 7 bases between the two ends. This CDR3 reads CATSSDYNEQFF. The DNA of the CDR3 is TGTGCCACCAGTTCAGATTACAATGAGCAGTTCTTC.

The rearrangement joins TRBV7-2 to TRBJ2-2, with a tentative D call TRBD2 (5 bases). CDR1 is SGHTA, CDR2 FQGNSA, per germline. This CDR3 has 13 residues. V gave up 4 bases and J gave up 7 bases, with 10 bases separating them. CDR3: CASSSTRGGELFF. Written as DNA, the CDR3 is TGTGCCAGCAGCTCGACACGGGGCGGGGAGCTGTTTTTT.

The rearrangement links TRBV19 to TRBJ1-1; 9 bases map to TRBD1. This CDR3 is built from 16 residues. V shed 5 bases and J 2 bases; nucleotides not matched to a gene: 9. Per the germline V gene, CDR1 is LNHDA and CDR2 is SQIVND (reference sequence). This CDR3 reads CASSDRDRDVNTEAFF. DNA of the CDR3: TGTGCCAGTAGTGACCGGGACAGGGACGTAAACACTGAAGCTTTCTTT.

CDR3 sequence: CASSRPGQGVNTEAFF. The CDR3 DNA follows: TGTGCCAGCAGCCGACCGGGACAGGGGGTGAACACTGAAGCTTTCTTT. The chain is built from TRBV6-6 and TRBJ1-1; 11 nucleotides agree with TRBD1. The V segment lost 6 bases and the J segment 0 bases; nucleotides outside the gene matches: 6. This CDR3 is built from 16 residues. The germline gives CDR1 MNHNY, CDR2 SVGAGI (reference sequence).

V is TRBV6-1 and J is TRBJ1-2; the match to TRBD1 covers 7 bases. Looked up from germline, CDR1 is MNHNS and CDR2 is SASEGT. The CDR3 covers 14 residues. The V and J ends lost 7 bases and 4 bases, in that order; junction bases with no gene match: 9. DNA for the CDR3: TGTGCCAGCATCGTGGGCGACAGGGCCTATGGCTACACCTTC. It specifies CASIVGDRAYGYTF.

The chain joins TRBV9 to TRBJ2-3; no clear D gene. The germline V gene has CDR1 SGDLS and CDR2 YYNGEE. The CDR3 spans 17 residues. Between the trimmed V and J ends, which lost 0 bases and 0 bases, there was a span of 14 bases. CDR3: CASSVAETPKSTDTQYF. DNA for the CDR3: TGTGCCAGCAGCGTAGCTGAGACACCCAAGAGCACAGATACGCAGTATTTT.

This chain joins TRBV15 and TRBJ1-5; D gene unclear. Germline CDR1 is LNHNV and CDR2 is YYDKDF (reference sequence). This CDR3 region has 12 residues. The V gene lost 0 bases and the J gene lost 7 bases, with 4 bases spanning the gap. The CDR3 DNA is TGTGCCACCAGCAGAGACCGACAGCCCCAGCATTTT. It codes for CATSRDRQPQHF.